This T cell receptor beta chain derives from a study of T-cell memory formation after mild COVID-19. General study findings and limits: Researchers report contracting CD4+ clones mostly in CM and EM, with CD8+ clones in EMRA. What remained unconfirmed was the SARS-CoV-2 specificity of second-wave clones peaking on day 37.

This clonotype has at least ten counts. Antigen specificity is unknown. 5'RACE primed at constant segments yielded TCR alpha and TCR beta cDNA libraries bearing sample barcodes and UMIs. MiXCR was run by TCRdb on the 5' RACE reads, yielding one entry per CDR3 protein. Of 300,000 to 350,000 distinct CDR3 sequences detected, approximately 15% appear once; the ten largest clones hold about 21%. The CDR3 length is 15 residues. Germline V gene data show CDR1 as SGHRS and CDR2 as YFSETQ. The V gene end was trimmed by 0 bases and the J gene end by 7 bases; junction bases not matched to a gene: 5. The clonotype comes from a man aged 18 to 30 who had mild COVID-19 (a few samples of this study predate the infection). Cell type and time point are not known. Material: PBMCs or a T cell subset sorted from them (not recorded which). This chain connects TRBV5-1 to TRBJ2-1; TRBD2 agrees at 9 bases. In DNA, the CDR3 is TGCGCCAGCAGCTTGGAATTAGCGGGGGTAAATGAGCAGTTCTTC. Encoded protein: CASSLELAGVNEQFF.